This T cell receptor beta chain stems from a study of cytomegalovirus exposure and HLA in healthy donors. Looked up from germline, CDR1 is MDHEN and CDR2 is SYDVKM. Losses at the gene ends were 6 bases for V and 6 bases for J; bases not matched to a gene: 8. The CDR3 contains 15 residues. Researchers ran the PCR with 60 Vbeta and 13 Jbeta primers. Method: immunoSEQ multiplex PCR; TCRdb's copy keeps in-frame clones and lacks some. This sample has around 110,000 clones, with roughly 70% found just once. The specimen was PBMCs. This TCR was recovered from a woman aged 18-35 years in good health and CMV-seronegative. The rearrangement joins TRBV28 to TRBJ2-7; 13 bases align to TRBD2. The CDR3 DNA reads TGTGCCAGCAGCCGTACTAGCGGGGGGGCGCGCGAGCAGTACTTC. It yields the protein CASSRTSGGAREQYF. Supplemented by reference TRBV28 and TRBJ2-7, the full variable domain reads DVKVTQSSRYLVKRTGEKVFLECVQDMDHENMFWYRQDPGLGLRLIYFSYDVKMKEKGDIPEGYSVSREKKERFSLILESASTNQTSMYLCASSRTSGGAREQYFGPGTRLTVT.